The subject of this entry is one TCR beta chain. The antigen is not known. This entry comes from a study of T cell responses to AZD1222 COVID-19 vaccine. The study's findings and limits: Distributed over spike, vaccine-associated CD4 TCRs predominated at 160-218 and 743-854.

Sequenced by immunoSEQ multiplex PCR; TCRdb stores in-frame clones only, minus some. The sample carries roughly 200,000 clones, around 88% recorded once. Germline CDR1 is LGHDT and CDR2 is YNNKEL (reference sequence). The CDR3 covers 14 residues. V lost 4 bases to trimming and J lost 1 base, with 10 bases between them. The chain carries TRBV3-1 (or the pseudogene TRBV3-2) and TRBJ1-2; the D gene is possibly TRBD1 (5 bases). The sequencing used peripheral blood, collected on day 0 of AZD1222 vaccination. The TCR comes from an adult in good health. In nucleotides, the CDR3 is TGTGCCAGCAGCCGACAGCTTATTAACTATGGCTACACCTTC. Amino acids: CASSRQLINYGYTF.